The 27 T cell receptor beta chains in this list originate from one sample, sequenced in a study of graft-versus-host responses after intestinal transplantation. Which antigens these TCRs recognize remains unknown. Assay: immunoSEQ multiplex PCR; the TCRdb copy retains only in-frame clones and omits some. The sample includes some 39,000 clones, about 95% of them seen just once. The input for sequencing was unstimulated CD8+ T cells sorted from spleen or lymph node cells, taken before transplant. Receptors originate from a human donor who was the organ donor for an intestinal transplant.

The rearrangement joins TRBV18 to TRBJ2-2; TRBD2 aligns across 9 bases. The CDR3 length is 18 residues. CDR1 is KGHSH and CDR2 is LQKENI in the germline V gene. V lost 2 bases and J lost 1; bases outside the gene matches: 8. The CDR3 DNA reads TGTGCCAGCTCACCATCGCTAGCGGGGCCCCTGAACACCGGGGAGCTGTTTTTT. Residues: CASSPSLAGPLNTGELFF.

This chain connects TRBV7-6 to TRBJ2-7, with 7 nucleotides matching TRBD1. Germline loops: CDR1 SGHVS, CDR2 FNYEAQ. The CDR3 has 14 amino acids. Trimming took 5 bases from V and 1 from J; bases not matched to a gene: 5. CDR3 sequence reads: CASSETGQSYEQYF. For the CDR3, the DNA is TGTGCCAGCAGCGAGACAGGGCAGTCCTACGAGCAGTACTTC.

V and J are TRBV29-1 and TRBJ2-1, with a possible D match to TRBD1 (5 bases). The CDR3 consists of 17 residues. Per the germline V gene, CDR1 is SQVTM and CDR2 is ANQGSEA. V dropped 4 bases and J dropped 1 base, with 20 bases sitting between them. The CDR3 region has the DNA TGCAGCGTTGTAGGGGCAGTTGACCAGATTTCCTACAATGAGCAGTTCTTC. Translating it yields CSVVGAVDQISYNEQFF.

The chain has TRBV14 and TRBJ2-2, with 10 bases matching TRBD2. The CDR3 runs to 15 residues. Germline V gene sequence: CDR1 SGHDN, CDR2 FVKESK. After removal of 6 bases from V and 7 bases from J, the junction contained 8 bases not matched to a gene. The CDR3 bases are TGTGCCAGCAGAAAGAGCGGGACTAGCGACGGGGAGCTGTTTTTT. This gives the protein CASRKSGTSDGELFF.

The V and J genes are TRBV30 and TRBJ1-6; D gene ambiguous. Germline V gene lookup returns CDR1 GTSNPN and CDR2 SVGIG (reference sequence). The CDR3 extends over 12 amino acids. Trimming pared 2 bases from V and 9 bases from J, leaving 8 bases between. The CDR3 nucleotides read TGTGCCTGGAGTCCGCAGATTTCACCCCTCCACTTT. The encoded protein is CAWSPQISPLHF.

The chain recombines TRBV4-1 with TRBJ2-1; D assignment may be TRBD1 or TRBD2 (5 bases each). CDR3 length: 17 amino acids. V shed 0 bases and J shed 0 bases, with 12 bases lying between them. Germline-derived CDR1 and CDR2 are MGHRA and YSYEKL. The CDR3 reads CASSQDSGASSYNEQFF. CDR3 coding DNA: TGCGCCAGCAGCCAAGATTCCGGGGCGAGCTCCTACAATGAGCAGTTCTTC.

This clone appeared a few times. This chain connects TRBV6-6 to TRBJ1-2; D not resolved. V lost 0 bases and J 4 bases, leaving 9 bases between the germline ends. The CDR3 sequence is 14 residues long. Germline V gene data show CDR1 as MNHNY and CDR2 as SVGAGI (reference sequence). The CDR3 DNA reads TGTGCCAGCAGTTACTCGATCCCATCCTATGGCTACACCTTC. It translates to CASSYSIPSYGYTF.

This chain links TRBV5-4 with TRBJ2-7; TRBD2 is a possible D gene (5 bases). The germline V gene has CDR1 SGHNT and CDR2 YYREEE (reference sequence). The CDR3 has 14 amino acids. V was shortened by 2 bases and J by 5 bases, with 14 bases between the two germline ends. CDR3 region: CASSFGGVKDEQYF. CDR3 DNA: TGTGCCAGCAGCTTCGGAGGAGTAAAGGACGAGCAGTACTTC.

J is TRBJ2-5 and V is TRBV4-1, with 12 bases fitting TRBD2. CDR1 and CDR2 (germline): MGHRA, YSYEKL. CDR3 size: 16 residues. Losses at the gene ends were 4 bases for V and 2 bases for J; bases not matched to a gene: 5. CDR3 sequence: CASSLRLAGAQETQYF. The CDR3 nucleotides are TGCGCCAGCAGCCTCCGACTAGCGGGGGCTCAAGAGACCCAGTACTTC.

The DNA for the CDR3 is TGTGCCAGCAGTTGGGTGGGCTACGAGCAGTACTTC. Translation gives CASSWVGYEQYF. The rearrangement links TRBV6-5 to TRBJ2-7, with D unclear. Germline V gene lookup returns CDR1 MNHEY and CDR2 SVGAGI. The length of the CDR3 is 12 residues. V dropped 4 bases and J dropped 3 bases, with 7 bases sitting between them.

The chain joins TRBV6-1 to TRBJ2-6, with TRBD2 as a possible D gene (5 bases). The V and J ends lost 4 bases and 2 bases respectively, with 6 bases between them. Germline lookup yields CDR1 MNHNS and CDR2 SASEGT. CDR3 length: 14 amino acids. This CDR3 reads CASSAGTGANVLTF. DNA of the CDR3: TGTGCCAGCAGTGCCGGGACTGGGGCCAACGTCCTGACTTTC.

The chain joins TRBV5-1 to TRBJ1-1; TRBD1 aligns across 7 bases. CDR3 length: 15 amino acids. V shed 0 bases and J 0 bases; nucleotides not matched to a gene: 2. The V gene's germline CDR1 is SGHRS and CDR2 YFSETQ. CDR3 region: CASSLDRGMNTEAFF. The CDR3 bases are TGCGCCAGCAGCTTGGACAGGGGAATGAACACTGAAGCTTTCTTT.

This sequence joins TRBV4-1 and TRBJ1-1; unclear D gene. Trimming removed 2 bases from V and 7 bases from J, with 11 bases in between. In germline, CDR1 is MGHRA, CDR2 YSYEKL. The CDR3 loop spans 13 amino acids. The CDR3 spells CASSQREALEAFF. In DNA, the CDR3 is TGCGCCAGCAGCCAAAGAGAAGCCCTTGAAGCTTTCTTT.

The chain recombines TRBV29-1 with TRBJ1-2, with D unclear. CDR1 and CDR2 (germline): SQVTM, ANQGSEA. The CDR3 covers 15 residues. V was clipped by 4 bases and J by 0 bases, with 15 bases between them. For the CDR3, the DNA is TGCAGCGTTGGGAACGGAGGGAACGCTAACTATGGCTACACCTTC. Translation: CSVGNGGNANYGYTF.

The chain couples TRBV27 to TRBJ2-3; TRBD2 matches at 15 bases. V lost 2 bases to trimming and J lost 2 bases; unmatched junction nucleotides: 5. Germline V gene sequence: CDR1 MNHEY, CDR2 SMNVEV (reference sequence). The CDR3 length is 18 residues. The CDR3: CASSLRGLAGGYTDTQYF. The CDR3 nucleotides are TGTGCCAGCAGTTTACGGGGACTAGCGGGGGGATACACAGATACGCAGTATTTT.

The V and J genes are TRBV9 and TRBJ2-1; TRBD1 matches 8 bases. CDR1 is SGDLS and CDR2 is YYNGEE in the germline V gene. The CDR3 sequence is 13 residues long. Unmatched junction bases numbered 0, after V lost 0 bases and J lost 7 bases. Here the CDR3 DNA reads TGTGCCAGCAGCGTAGGGACAGGGAATGAGCAGTTCTTC. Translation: CASSVGTGNEQFF.

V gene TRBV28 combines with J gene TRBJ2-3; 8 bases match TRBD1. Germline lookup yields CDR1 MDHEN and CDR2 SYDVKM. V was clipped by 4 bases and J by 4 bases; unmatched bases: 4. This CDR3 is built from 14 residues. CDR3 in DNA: TGTGCCAGCAGTTCGTTACAGGGGGCAGATACGCAGTATTTT. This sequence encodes CASSSLQGADTQYF.

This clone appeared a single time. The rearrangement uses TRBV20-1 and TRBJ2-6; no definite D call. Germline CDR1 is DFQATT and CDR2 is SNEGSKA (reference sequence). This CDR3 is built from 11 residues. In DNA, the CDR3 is TGCAATGGCTCTGGGGCCAACGTCCTGACTTTC. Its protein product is CNGSGANVLTF.

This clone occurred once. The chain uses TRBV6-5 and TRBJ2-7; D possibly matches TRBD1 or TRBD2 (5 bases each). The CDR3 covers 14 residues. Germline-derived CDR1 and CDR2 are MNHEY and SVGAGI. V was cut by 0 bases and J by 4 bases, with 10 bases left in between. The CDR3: CASSYSGDYYEQYF. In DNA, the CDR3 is TGTGCCAGCAGTTACTCGGGGGATTATTACGAGCAGTACTTC.

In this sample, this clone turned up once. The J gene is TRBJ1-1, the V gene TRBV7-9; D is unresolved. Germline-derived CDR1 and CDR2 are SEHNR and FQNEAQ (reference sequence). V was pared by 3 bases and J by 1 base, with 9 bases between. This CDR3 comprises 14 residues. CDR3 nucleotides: TGTGCCAGCAGCTTCGGTCAGTGGAACACTGAAGCTTTCTTT. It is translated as CASSFGQWNTEAFF. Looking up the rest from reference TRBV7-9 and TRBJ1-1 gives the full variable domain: DTGVSQNPRHKITKRGQNVTFRCDPISEHNRLYWYRQTLGQGPEFLTYFQNEAQLEKSRLLSDRFSAERPKGSFSTLEIQRTEQGDSAMYLCASSFGQWNTEAFFGQGTRLTVV.

DNA of the CDR3: TGTGCCAGCAGTGAGCAAGGGACAGGGGGCCTTTGGGGCAATCAGCCCCAGCATTTT. Protein product: CASSEQGTGGLWGNQPQHF. The chain links TRBV2 to TRBJ1-5; TRBD1 aligns across 12 bases. V shed 3 bases and J 2 bases; nucleotides not matched to a gene: 11. This CDR3 is built from 19 residues. Germline-derived CDR1 and CDR2 are SNHLY and FYNNEI.

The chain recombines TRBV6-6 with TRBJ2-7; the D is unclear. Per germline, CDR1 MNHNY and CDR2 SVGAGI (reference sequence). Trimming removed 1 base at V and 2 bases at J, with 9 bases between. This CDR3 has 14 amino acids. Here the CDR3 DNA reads TGTGCCAGCAGTTACTACGACGGACCCTACGAGCAGTACTTC. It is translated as CASSYYDGPYEQYF.

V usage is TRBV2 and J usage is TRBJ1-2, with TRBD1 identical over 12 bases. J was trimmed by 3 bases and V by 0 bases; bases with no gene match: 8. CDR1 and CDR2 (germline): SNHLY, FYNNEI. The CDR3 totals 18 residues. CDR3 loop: CASSEAWDRGHRYYGYTF. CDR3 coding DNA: TGTGCCAGCAGTGAAGCCTGGGACAGGGGGCATCGGTACTATGGCTACACCTTC.

This chain's CDR3 is CASSQDQGGEQYF. The CDR3 coding sequence is TGTGCCAGCAGCCAAGATCAGGGAGGGGAGCAGTACTTC. The chain couples TRBV4-2 to TRBJ2-7; TRBD2 matches at 7 bases. Germline values: CDR1 LGHNA, CDR2 YNFKEQ. The CDR3 contains 13 residues. V gave up 0 bases and J gave up 7 bases; unmatched junction bases: 3.

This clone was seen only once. In nucleotides, the CDR3 is TGTGCCAGCAGCGCAGAGGGGTACGGCTCCTACGAGCAGTACTTC. This sequence encodes CASSAEGYGSYEQYF. The chain has TRBV7-9 and TRBJ2-7; D is perhaps TRBD1 or TRBD2 (5 bases each). The CDR3 spans 15 residues. Trimming removed 5 bases at V and 0 bases at J, with 14 bases between. The germline gives CDR1 SEHNR, CDR2 FQNEAQ (reference sequence).

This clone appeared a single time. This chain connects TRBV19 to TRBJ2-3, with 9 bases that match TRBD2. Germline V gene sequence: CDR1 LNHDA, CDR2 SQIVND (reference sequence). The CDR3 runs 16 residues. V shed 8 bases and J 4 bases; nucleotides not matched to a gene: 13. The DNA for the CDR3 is TGTGCCAGTGGGGGCGCGCGGGGGGGCTTTCCAGATACGCAGTATTTT. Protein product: CASGGARGGFPDTQYF.

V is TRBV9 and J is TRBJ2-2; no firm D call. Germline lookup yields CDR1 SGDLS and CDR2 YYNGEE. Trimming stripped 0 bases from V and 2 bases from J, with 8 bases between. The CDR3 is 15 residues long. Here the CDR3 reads CASSVGQTNTGELFF. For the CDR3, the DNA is TGTGCCAGCAGCGTAGGTCAGACAAACACCGGGGAGCTGTTTTTT. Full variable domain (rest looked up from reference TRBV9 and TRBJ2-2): DSGVTQTPKHLITATGQRVTLRCSPRSGDLSVYWYQQSLDQGLQFLIQYYNGEERAKGNILERFSAQQFPDLHSELNLSSLELGDSALYFCASSVGQTNTGELFFGEGSRLTVL.